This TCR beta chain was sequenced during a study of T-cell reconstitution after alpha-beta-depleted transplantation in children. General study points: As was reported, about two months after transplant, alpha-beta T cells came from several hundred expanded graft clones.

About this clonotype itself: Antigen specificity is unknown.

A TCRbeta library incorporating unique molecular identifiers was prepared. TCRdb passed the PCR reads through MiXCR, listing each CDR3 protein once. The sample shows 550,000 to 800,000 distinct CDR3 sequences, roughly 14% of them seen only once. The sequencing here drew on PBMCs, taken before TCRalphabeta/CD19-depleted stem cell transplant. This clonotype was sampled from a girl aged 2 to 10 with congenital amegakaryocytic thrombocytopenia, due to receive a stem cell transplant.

CDR3 bases: TGCGCCAGCAGCGCGGGGACCGTAACCTTTAATTCACCCCTCCACTTT. It codes for CASSAGTVTFNSPLHF. The rearrangement uses TRBV5-1 and TRBJ1-6; D might be TRBD1 (5 bases). The germline V gene encodes CDR1 SGHRS and CDR2 YFSETQ. V was cut by 4 bases and J by 6 bases, with 17 bases left in between. The CDR3 has 16 amino acids.